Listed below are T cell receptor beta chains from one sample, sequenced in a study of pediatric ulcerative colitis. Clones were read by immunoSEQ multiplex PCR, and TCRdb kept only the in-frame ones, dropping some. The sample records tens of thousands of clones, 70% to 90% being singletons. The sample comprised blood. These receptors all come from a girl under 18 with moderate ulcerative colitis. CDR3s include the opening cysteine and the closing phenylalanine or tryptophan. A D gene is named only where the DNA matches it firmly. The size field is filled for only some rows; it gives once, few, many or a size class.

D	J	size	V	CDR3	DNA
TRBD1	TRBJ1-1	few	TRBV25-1	CASSDWDSEAFF	TGTGCCAGCAGTGATTGGGACAGTGAAGCTTTCTTT
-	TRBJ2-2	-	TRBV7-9	CASSLVGGELFF	TGTGCCAGCAGCTTAGTAGGAGGGGAGCTGTTTTTT
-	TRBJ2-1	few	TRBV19	CASSIPGSPRRTYNEQFF	TGTGCCAGTAGTATCCCCGGGTCCCCTCGCCGCACGTACAATGAGCAGTTCTTC
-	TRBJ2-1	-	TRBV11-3	CASSLEVGSYNEQFF	TGTGCCAGCAGCTTAGAGGTGGGCTCCTACAATGAGCAGTTCTTC
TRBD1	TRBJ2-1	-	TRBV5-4	CASSSGQGSEQFF	TGTGCCAGCAGCTCGGGACAGGGGAGTGAGCAGTTCTTC
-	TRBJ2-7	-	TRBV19	CASSPSRSYEQYF	TGTGCCAGTAGTCCCTCGAGGAGCTACGAGCAGTACTTC
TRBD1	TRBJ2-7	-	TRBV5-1	CASGPGQPTYEQYF	TGCGCCAGCGGCCCGGGACAGCCAACCTACGAGCAGTACTTC
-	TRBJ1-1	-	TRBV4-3	CASSQVRGTEAFF	TGCGCCAGCAGCCAAGTTCGGGGCACTGAAGCTTTCTTT
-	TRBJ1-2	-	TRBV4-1	CASSQDLSEGYGYTF	TGCGCCAGCAGCCAAGATTTGAGCGAAGGCTATGGCTACACCTTC
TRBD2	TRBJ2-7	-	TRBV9	CASSVDLPGLADYEQYF	TGTGCCAGCAGCGTAGATCTACCGGGACTAGCGGACTACGAGCAGTACTTC
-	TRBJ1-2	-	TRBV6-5	CASSEGWQLYGYTF	TGTGCCAGCAGTGAAGGTTGGCAGCTCTATGGCTACACCTTC
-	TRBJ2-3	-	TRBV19	CASSVTEGHTDTQYF	TGTGCCAGTAGTGTGACGGAGGGGCACACAGATACGCAGTATTTT
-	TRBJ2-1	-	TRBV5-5	CASSLGEHYNEQFF	TGTGCCAGCAGCTTAGGGGAACACTACAATGAGCAGTTCTTC
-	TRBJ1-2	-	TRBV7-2	CASSPDGISRGYTF	TGTGCCAGCAGCCCAGACGGGATTTCTAGGGGCTACACCTTC
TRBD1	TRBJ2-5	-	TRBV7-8	CASSSDRGGETQYF	TGTGCCAGCAGCTCGGACAGGGGTGGAGAGACCCAGTACTTC
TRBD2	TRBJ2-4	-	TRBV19	CASSIDRLAGRDIQYF	TGTGCCAGTAGTATAGACAGACTAGCGGGAAGGGACATTCAGTACTTC
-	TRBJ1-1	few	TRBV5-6	CASSGNIGGTEAFF	TGTGCCAGCAGCGGCAACATCGGAGGCACTGAAGCTTTCTTT
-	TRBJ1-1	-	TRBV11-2	CASSYGQLNTEAFF	TGTGCCAGCAGCTATGGACAGCTGAACACTGAAGCTTTCTTT
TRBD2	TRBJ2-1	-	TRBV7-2	CASSSVSGGSYYNEQFF	TGTGCCAGCAGCTCTGTTAGCGGGGGCTCTTACTACAATGAGCAGTTCTTC
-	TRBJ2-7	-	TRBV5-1	CASSALGGAIYEQYF	TGCGCCAGCAGCGCACTAGGGGGGGCAATCTACGAGCAGTACTTC
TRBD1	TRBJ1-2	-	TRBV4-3	CASSQLRDSIYGYTF	TGCGCCAGCAGCCAACTCAGGGACAGCATCTATGGCTACACCTTC
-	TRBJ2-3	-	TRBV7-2	CASNPTGGSDTQYF	TGTGCCAGCAACCCGACGGGCGGGTCAGATACGCAGTATTTT
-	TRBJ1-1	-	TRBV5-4	CASSFAEVNTEAFF	TGTGCCAGCAGCTTCGCAGAAGTGAACACTGAAGCTTTCTTT
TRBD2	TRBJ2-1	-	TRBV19	CASSIVPLAGPYNEQFF	TGTGCCAGTAGTATAGTCCCACTAGCGGGACCCTACAATGAGCAGTTCTTC
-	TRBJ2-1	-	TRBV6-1	CASSDSSSYNEQFF	TGTGCCAGCAGCGACAGCAGCTCCTACAATGAGCAGTTCTTC
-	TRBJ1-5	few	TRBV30	CAWSGREDQPQHF	TGTGCCTGGAGTGGCAGAGAGGATCAGCCCCAGCATTTT
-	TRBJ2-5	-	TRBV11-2	CASSSIRGWETQYF	TGTGCCAGCAGCTCAATTAGAGGCTGGGAGACCCAGTACTTC
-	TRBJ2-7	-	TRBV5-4	CASSLTGSHEQYF	TGTGCCAGCAGCTTGACAGGGTCCCACGAGCAGTACTTC
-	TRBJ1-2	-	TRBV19	CASSFEATPQAYGYTF	TGTGCCAGTAGCTTCGAAGCGACCCCCCAGGCCTATGGCTACACCTTC
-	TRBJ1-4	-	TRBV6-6	CASSYRGDEKLFF	TGTGCCAGCAGTTACCGGGGGGATGAAAAACTGTTTTTT
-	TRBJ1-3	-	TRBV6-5	CASSSTLQTDTIYF	TGTGCCAGCAGTTCTACCCTTCAAACGGACACCATATATTTT
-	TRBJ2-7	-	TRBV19	CASSMVGAYEQYF	TGTGCCAGTAGCATGGTCGGAGCCTACGAGCAGTACTTC
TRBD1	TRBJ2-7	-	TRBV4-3	CASSHGQGAYEQYF	TGCGCCAGCAGCCACGGACAGGGGGCCTACGAGCAGTACTTC
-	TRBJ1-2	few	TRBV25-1	CASSEFLDAGGYTF	TGTGCCAGCAGTGAATTCCTTGACGCGGGTGGCTACACCTTC
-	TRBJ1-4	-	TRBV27	CASSFSATNEKLFF	TGTGCCAGCAGTTTCAGCGCAACTAATGAAAAACTGTTTTTT
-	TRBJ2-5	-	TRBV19	CASSGPKQRGAGETQYF	TGTGCCAGTAGTGGACCCAAACAAAGGGGCGCGGGGGAGACCCAGTACTTC
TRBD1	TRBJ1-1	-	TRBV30	CAWSIPGTGFWNTEAFF	TGTGCCTGGAGTATACCCGGGACAGGGTTTTGGAACACTGAAGCTTTCTTT
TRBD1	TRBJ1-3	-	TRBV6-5	CAVGDSRRAGNTIYF	TGTGCCGTTGGGGACAGCCGGAGGGCTGGAAACACCATATATTTT